These 8 T cell receptor beta chains were sequenced from one sample in a study of Ad26.COV2.S vaccination and SARS-CoV-2 variants. TCRdb's copy holds only in-frame clones and misses some; the assay was immunoSEQ multiplex PCR. The profile shows about 390,000 clones, around 93% of them singletons. As to treatment: about 20 received Ad26.COV2.S at low or high dose, single or two shots; 5 received placebo; per-sample allocation not given. The investigators took samples on day 63 after the first vaccine or placebo injection. This material consisted of peripheral blood, taken in a trial of Ad26.COV2.S vaccine versus placebo. These receptors all stem from a person aged 18-65 years who received the Ad26.COV2.S COVID-19 vaccine or a placebo.

The V call is TRBV5-1, the J call TRBJ1-1, with D perhaps matching TRBD1 (6 bases). V was clipped by 2 bases and J by 5 bases, with 10 bases between them. Per the germline V gene, CDR1 is SGHRS and CDR2 is YFSETQ. The CDR3 has 13 amino acids. This CDR3 reads CASSFDRPTEAFF. CDR3 DNA sequence: TGCGCCAGCAGCTTTGACAGGCCGACTGAAGCTTTCTTT.

The rearrangement links TRBV29-1 to TRBJ2-1; 7 bases align to TRBD2. The CDR3 length is 16 residues. CDR1 and CDR2 from the germline V gene are SQVTM and ANQGSEA. Trimming at V came to 4 bases and at J to 5 bases, leaving 14 bases not matched to a gene. CDR3: CSVVPVLERGDNEQFF. In nucleotides, the CDR3 is TGCAGCGTTGTACCCGTTTTAGAGCGGGGAGACAATGAGCAGTTCTTC.

The chain carries TRBV7-2 and TRBJ1-6; D not resolved. CDR1 and CDR2 from the germline V gene are SGHTA and FQGNSA. This CDR3 is 15 amino acids long. The V end was cut by 1 base, the J end by 7 bases, with 11 bases between. Here the CDR3 DNA reads TGTGCCAGCAGCTTAGATTCACACCGCAATTCACCCCTCCACTTT. Translation: CASSLDSHRNSPLHF.

This chain connects TRBV7-8 to TRBJ2-2, with 9 bases matching TRBD2. The V and J ends lost 1 base and 7 bases, in that order; junction bases with no gene match: 16. CDR3 length: 19 amino acids. Germline V gene lookup returns CDR1 SGHVS and CDR2 FQNEAQ. The CDR3 is CASSLEEARRGGKDGELFF. The CDR3 nucleotides are TGTGCCAGCAGCTTAGAGGAGGCTCGGCGGGGGGGAAAGGACGGGGAGCTGTTTTTT. Full variable domain (outside the CDR3, taken from reference TRBV7-8 and TRBJ2-2): GAGVSQSPRYKVAKRGQDVALRCDPISGHVSLFWYQQALGQGPEFLTYFQNEAQLDKSGLPSDRFFAERPEGSVSTLKIQRTQQEDSAVYLCASSLEEARRGGKDGELFFGEGSRLTVL.

V and J are TRBV9 and TRBJ1-1; TRBD1 might be the D (6 bases). V gave up 0 bases and J gave up 5 bases, with 11 bases separating them. CDR3 length equals 14 residues. Germline V gene data show CDR1 as SGDLS and CDR2 as YYNGEE. CDR3 nucleotide sequence: TGTGCCAGCAGCGTAGCTTATAGGGGGACTGAAGCTTTCTTT. Protein sequence: CASSVAYRGTEAFF. The complete variable domain, with remaining parts taken from reference TRBV9 and TRBJ1-1, reads DSGVTQTPKHLITATGQRVTLRCSPRSGDLSVYWYQQSLDQGLQFLIQYYNGEERAKGNILERFSAQQFPDLHSELNLSSLELGDSALYFCASSVAYRGTEAFFGQGTRLTVV.

The rearrangement links TRBV9 to TRBJ2-5; 13 positions match TRBD2. The germline CDR1 and CDR2 sequences are SGDLS and YYNGEE. CDR3 length equals 16 residues. Trimming cost V 0 bases and J 1 base; bases outside gene matches: 0. The CDR3, as DNA: TGTGCCAGCAGCGTAGGACTAGCGGGGGGCCAAGAGACCCAGTACTTC. This sequence encodes CASSVGLAGGQETQYF.

In DNA, the CDR3 is TGTGCCAGTAGTCTGGGACTAGCGGCAAGCACAGATACGCAGTATTTT. It specifies CASSLGLAASTDTQYF. The chain uses TRBV19 and TRBJ2-3; 11 bases are shared with TRBD2. The length of the CDR3 is 16 residues. Germline V CDR1 and CDR2: LNHDA, SQIVND (reference sequence). V trimming: 5 bases; J trimming: 0 bases; junction bases outside the gene matches: 4.

The chain carries TRBV4-3 and TRBJ2-2; the match to TRBD2 covers 7 bases. V shed 3 bases, J shed 6 bases, and the junction held 4 bases outside the gene matches. The CDR3 spans 14 residues. In germline, CDR1 is LGHNA, CDR2 YSLEER. The CDR3 nucleotides read TGCGCCAGCAGCCACGATACTAGCGCCGGGGAGCTGTTTTTT. It translates to CASSHDTSAGELFF.